This T cell receptor beta chain was captured by sequencing in a study of control samples from healthy donors and cancer patients (dated by TCRdb to about 2020). A remark on this clone: The antigen it recognizes is unknown. Base-call qualities are not available, and no considerably larger clone is one nucleotide away.

Trimming takes 4 bases off V and 5 bases off J; junction bases not matched to a gene: 6. The CDR3 runs 14 residues from the cysteine to the phenylalanine. Here the CDR3 DNA is all that survives: 42 bases in frame from base 1. Via the germline V gene, CDR1 is SGHRS and CDR2 YFSETQ. Receptors were amplified or captured by the immunoSEQ multiplex PCR assay. The table comes from immuneACCESS by way of TCRdb, which keeps in-frame sequences with V and J called. Part of the clones is missing from these tables; in studies checked, under half for an unresolved V gene and the rest for unknown reasons. The sample table shows 100,000 to 150,000 clones, and approximately 89% are seen once. Of the sample, roughly 7.8% is held by the ten largest clones.

Here the chain combines TRBV5-1 and TRBJ2-7; the junction holds 10 bases that match TRBD1. Sequences were obtained from blood. This clonotype originated in a man aged 18 to 29 in good health. The CDR3 protein: CASSRGTGVHEQYF. The DNA sequence is TGCGCCAGCAGCAGAGGGACAGGGGTCCACGAGCAGTACTTC.